This T cell receptor (beta chain) was identified in a study of blood T cell repertoires in COVID-19. Whole-study context: Acute-phase and convalescent COVID-19 samples originated in the United States, Italy and Spain. PBMCs, B-cell-depleted T cells, or T cells provided the cDNA or gDNA that made up the material.

Under the authors' procedure: Estimation of nucleated cell counts relied on the amplification of reference gene primers. Profiled with immunoSEQ multiplex PCR; TCRdb holds only in-frame clones, not every one. From that table come the V and J calls and clone size; the DNA was used to work out D and trimming. Of around 370,000 clones in the sample, around 91% are singletons; the top ten hold more than 3%. J lost 1 base, V lost 4 bases, and 3 bases had no gene match. The CDR3 contains 16 residues. The germline V gene has CDR1 SGHTS and CDR2 YDEGEE. Specimen: peripheral blood. This TCR was recovered from a woman younger than 35 who had recovered from COVID-19. The rearrangement links TRBV5-8 to TRBJ2-4; 12 bases are a match to TRBD2. The CDR3 DNA is TGTGCCAGCAGCCTTACTAGCGGGAGGGCCAAAAACATTCAGTACTTC. Encoded protein: CASSLTSGRAKNIQYF.